The 26 T cell receptor beta chains presented below share a single source sample, sequenced in a study of T cells after yellow fever vaccination. From the 5' RACE reads, TCRdb called clonotypes with MiXCR, one entry per CDR3 protein. The sample contains about 320,000 distinct CDR3 sequences, approximately 4% of which appear only once. This specimen was PBMCs, taken 15 days after the yellow fever booster vaccination. Every receptor here comes from a man in his late teens or twenties who received the YFV17D yellow fever vaccine.

This clonotype was counted only a few times. The chain recombines TRBV3-1 with TRBJ2-5; 11 bases fit TRBD2. Looked up from germline, CDR1 is LGHDT and CDR2 is YNNKEL (reference sequence). Trimming at V came to 0 bases and at J to 6 bases, leaving 9 bases not matched to a gene. This CDR3 spans 17 amino acids. The CDR3 bases are TGTGCCAGCAGCCAAGATAGCGGGGGGGCCTATATGAAGACCCAGTACTTC. Translating gives CASSQDSGGAYMKTQYF.

This chain joins TRBV7-6 and TRBJ1-2; D is unresolved. This CDR3 contains 13 residues. Germline V lookup: CDR1 SGHVS, CDR2 FNYEAQ. Trimming stripped 4 bases from V and 1 base from J, with 7 bases between. As DNA, the CDR3 is TGTGCCAGCAGCTACGACATTAACTATGGCTACACCTTC. This encodes CASSYDINYGYTF.

This clonotype was picked up many times. This sequence joins TRBV14 and TRBJ1-1, with 7 bases identical to TRBD1. The ends lost 1 base at V and 5 bases at J; junction bases unmatched: 4. The CDR3 loop spans 14 amino acids. Looked up from germline, CDR1 is SGHDN and CDR2 is FVKESK. The CDR3 DNA follows: TGTGCCAGCAGCCAAGGAGGGGGCTGGACTGAAGCTTTCTTT. Its translation: CASSQGGGWTEAFF.

This clonotype was found many times. The chain carries TRBV12-3 or TRBV12-4 and TRBJ1-5; TRBD1 matches at 9 bases. V trimming: 9 bases; J trimming: 5 bases; junction bases outside the gene matches: 2. The CDR3 length is 12 residues. The CDR3 is CASGTGHQPQHF. CDR3 nucleotides: TGTGCCAGTGGGACAGGGCATCAGCCCCAGCATTTT.

The CDR3 bases are TGTGCCAGCTCACCAGTGTCGGGACAGACAGGAAACACCATATATTTT. This gives the protein CASSPVSGQTGNTIYF. The rearrangement links TRBV18 to TRBJ1-3; 7 nucleotides line up with TRBD1. This CDR3 comprises 16 residues. From germline, CDR1 is KGHSH and CDR2 LQKENI. Unmatched junction bases numbered 8, after V lost 2 bases and J lost 4 bases.

This clonotype was detected many times. The chain carries TRBV7-2 and TRBJ2-7; 8 bases align to TRBD1. J gave up 6 bases and V 1 base, and 2 bases lay outside the gene matches. Germline V gene lookup returns CDR1 SGHTA and CDR2 FQGNSA. The CDR3 loop spans 13 amino acids. The CDR3 is CASSLGTGGEQYV. The CDR3 DNA follows: TGTGCCAGCAGCTTAGGAACAGGGGGCGAGCAGTACGTC.

In its sample, this clonotype was seen a few times. The rearrangement joins TRBV4-1 to TRBJ2-5, with D tentatively TRBD1 (5 bases). CDR1 is MGHRA, CDR2 YSYEKL, per germline. CDR3 length equals 14 residues. With 1 base removed from V and 3 bases from J, the gap between germline ends came to 9 bases. The chain's CDR3 is CASSQVPGKETQYF. DNA of the CDR3: TGCGCCAGCAGCCAAGTTCCAGGGAAAGAGACCCAGTACTTC.

This clonotype occurred a few times. The chain has TRBV6-2 or TRBV6-3 and TRBJ2-5; 7 bases match TRBD1. The CDR3 runs 15 residues. CDR1 and CDR2 from the germline V gene are MNHEY and SVGEGT. Trimming cost V 5 bases and J 3 bases; bases outside gene matches: 9. In nucleotides, the CDR3 is TGTGCCAGCAGTCTTAGATTCGACAGGGAAGAGACCCAGTACTTC. Translating gives CASSLRFDREETQYF.

In this sample, this clonotype turned up a few times. The genes are TRBV11-2 and TRBJ2-2, with TRBD1 matching 9 bases. The CDR3 runs 16 residues. Trimming cost V 5 bases and J 0 bases; bases outside gene matches: 4. Per the germline V gene, CDR1 is SGHAT and CDR2 is FQNNGV. The CDR3 protein is CASSATGGPNTGELFF. The CDR3 DNA reads as TGTGCCAGCAGCGCCACAGGGGGCCCGAACACCGGGGAGCTGTTTTTT.

This clonotype was observed a few times. The rearrangement links TRBV20-1 to TRBJ2-1; 7 bases fit TRBD2. CDR1 and CDR2 from the germline V gene are DFQATT and SNEGSKA (reference sequence). The CDR3 has 12 residues. V lost 5 bases, J lost 6 bases, and 4 bases stayed unmatched. This chain's CDR3 is CSASERGNEQFF. As DNA, the CDR3 is TGCAGTGCTTCTGAGCGGGGCAATGAGCAGTTCTTC.

There are a few counts of this clonotype. V is TRBV7-2 and J is TRBJ2-7; D may match TRBD1 or TRBD2 (5 bases each). Germline lookup yields CDR1 SGHTA and CDR2 FQGNSA. Trimming took 5 bases from V and 3 from J, leaving 14 bases between them. The CDR3 has 14 residues. The CDR3 DNA is TGTGCCAGCAGCGCCGGGGCCGCGGGCTACGAGCAGTACTTC. Its translation: CASSAGAAGYEQYF.

This clonotype was found many times. The chain couples TRBV7-2 to TRBJ2-1; 7 nucleotides align to TRBD2. Per germline, CDR1 SGHTA and CDR2 FQGNSA. There are 16 residues in the CDR3. V trimming: 5 bases; J trimming: 9 bases; junction bases outside the gene matches: 16. This CDR3 reads CASSQAGYGRGSEQFF. As DNA, the CDR3 is TGTGCCAGCAGCCAAGCGGGGTATGGGAGAGGGAGTGAGCAGTTCTTC.

The sample holds many counts of this clonotype. The chain is built from TRBV20-1 and TRBJ1-6; D is undetermined. The germline CDR1 and CDR2 sequences are DFQATT and SNEGSKA (reference sequence). The CDR3 runs 13 residues. The V end was cut by 1 base, the J end by 9 bases, with 10 bases between. Here the CDR3 DNA reads TGCAGTGCTAGAGTCAACGCGGGTTCACCCCTCCACTTT. Its protein product is CSARVNAGSPLHF.

This chain joins TRBV18 and TRBJ1-1; possible D gene TRBD1, 5 bases. The CDR3 runs 15 residues. V was trimmed by 6 bases and J by 8 bases, leaving 22 bases between them. Per the germline V gene, CDR1 is KGHSH and CDR2 is LQKENI. The CDR3 loop is CASSASGYGYEEAFF. CDR3 nucleotides: TGTGCCAGCTCGGCGTCAGGGTATGGTTATGAGGAAGCTTTCTTT.

A word on this clonotype: Sequence at one end of the junction differs from germline and may be a read error. The chain has TRBV4-3 and TRBJ1-2; D is undetermined. This CDR3 contains 12 residues. CDR1 and CDR2 (germline): LGHNA, YSLEER. In nucleotides, the CDR3 is TGCGCCAGCAGCAGTGGGCGGTATGGCAACACCTTC. Its translation: CASSSGRYGNTF.

The rearrangement uses TRBV12-3 or TRBV12-4 and TRBJ1-2, with 7 bases aligning to TRBD1. The CDR3 has 17 residues. With 6 bases clipped from V and 6 bases from J, the junction kept 19 bases outside the gene matches. The CDR3 here is CASSPATGKTSFDGYTF. As DNA, the CDR3 is TGTGCCAGCAGCCCCGCGACAGGGAAGACTTCCTTTGATGGCTACACCTTC.

This clonotype has ten or more counts. The chain has TRBV20-1 and TRBJ2-3; 11 nucleotides match TRBD2. The CDR3 runs to 15 residues. J lost 3 bases, V lost 0 bases, and 2 bases had no gene match. Germline loops: CDR1 DFQATT, CDR2 SNEGSKA (reference sequence). CDR3 region: CSAREGTSGTDTQYF. CDR3 in DNA: TGCAGTGCTAGAGAAGGGACTAGCGGTACAGATACGCAGTATTTT.

This clonotype showed up many times. V usage is TRBV12-3 or TRBV12-4 and J usage is TRBJ1-1; D perhaps matches TRBD1 (5 bases). This CDR3 comprises 14 residues. V shed 3 bases and J shed 10 bases, with 18 bases lying between them. The CDR3 reads CASSLRDPTRGAFF. In DNA form, the CDR3 reads TGTGCCAGCAGTTTGCGGGACCCTACCCGGGGAGCTTTCTTT.

This chain connects TRBV4-2 to TRBJ2-1; 10 bases agree with TRBD2. Germline-derived CDR1 and CDR2 are LGHNA and YNFKEQ. V lost 3 bases, J lost 8 bases, and 19 bases stayed unmatched. The CDR3 is made up of 19 amino acids. The CDR3 coding sequence is TGTGCCAGCAGCCATAAAGGTGGGCTAGCGGGGGACGGGCCTGATGAGCAGTTCTTC. Amino acid sequence: CASSHKGGLAGDGPDEQFF.

There are many counts of this clonotype. In DNA, the CDR3 is TGCAGTGCTAGAGATTTCGGGGACATGAACACTGAAGCTTTCTTT. Translation: CSARDFGDMNTEAFF. The genes are TRBV20-1 and TRBJ1-1, with a weak D call TRBD1 (6 bases). Germline assignment: CDR1 DFQATT and CDR2 SNEGSKA (reference sequence). Between the trimmed V and J ends, which lost 0 bases and 0 bases, there was a span of 11 bases. The length of the CDR3 is 15 residues.

The table lists this clonotype with a few counts. The gene calls are TRBV10-2 and TRBJ2-5; TRBD2 agrees at 12 bases. V lost 8 bases to trimming and J lost 5 bases; unmatched junction nucleotides: 6. CDR1 and CDR2 from the germline V gene are WSHSY and SAAADI. CDR3 length: 14 amino acids. The CDR3 DNA sequence: TGCGCCAGCGGATCCGGGACTAGCGGGGAGACCCAGTACTTC. Protein: CASGSGTSGETQYF.

This clonotype showed up many times. The rearrangement joins TRBV7-2 to TRBJ1-5; D is ambiguous. V was cut by 3 bases and J by 4 bases, with 10 bases left in between. Looked up from germline, CDR1 is SGHTA and CDR2 is FQGNSA. The CDR3 is 14 residues long. This CDR3 reads CASSLGGGNQPQHF. CDR3 sequence (DNA): TGTGCCAGCAGCTTGGGAGGAGGAAATCAGCCCCAGCATTTT.

This clonotype occurred many times. The chain uses TRBV20-1 and TRBJ2-1; D is ambiguous. Trimming removed 0 bases from V and 7 bases from J, with 10 bases in between. CDR1 is DFQATT and CDR2 is SNEGSKA in the germline V gene (reference sequence). The CDR3 has 13 amino acids. CDR3 sequence (DNA): TGCAGTGCTAGAGACGGCCCGGAGAATGAGCAGTTCTTC. Translation: CSARDGPENEQFF.

In this sample, this clonotype turned up many times. V gene TRBV6-6 combines with J gene TRBJ2-3; 10 positions agree with TRBD2. The V segment lost 2 bases and the J segment 0 bases; nucleotides outside the gene matches: 14. Germline V lookup: CDR1 MNHNY, CDR2 SVGAGI (reference sequence). The CDR3 has 20 residues. The CDR3 spells CASSYPARLAGRASTDTQYF. CDR3 DNA: TGTGCCAGCAGTTACCCGGCGAGACTAGCGGGTCGCGCTAGCACAGATACGCAGTATTTT.

This clonotype appeared many times. The chain carries TRBV29-1 and TRBJ1-5, with D hard to call. V lost 2 bases to trimming and J lost 5 bases, with 10 bases between them. Per germline, CDR1 SQVTM and CDR2 ANQGSEA. The CDR3 totals 13 residues. The CDR3 loop reads CSVESAPDQPQHF. The CDR3 DNA is TGCAGCGTTGAATCGGCCCCCGATCAGCCCCAGCATTTT.

In this sample, this clonotype turned up a few times. V and J are TRBV12-3 or TRBV12-4 and TRBJ2-7, with 8 bases lining up with TRBD1. After removal of 9 bases from V and 5 bases from J, the junction contained 12 bases not matched to a gene. The CDR3 sequence is 14 residues long. This CDR3 reads CASRAAGGRDEQYF. CDR3 nucleotide sequence: TGTGCCAGTCGAGCCGCAGGGGGCCGGGACGAGCAGTACTTC.